Presented here are 7 T cell receptor beta chains from one specimen sequenced in a study of blood T cell repertoires in COVID-19. TCRdb's table, derived via immunoSEQ multiplex PCR, lists solely in-frame clones and lacks some. The sample contains approximately 300,000 clones, around nine tenths of which appear only once. The sequencing sample was made of PBMCs or T cells enriched from blood (not recorded which). Receptors were obtained from a woman in her 30s who had been exposed to COVID-19.

CDR3 sequence reads: CASSEPDSRGNTIYF. CDR3 in DNA: TGTGCCAGCAGCGAACCGGACAGCCGTGGAAACACCATATATTTT. The chain carries TRBV7-9 and TRBJ1-3; TRBD1 is a possible D gene (6 bases). CDR1 is SEHNR, CDR2 FQNEAQ, per germline (reference sequence). Trimming took 5 bases from V and 3 from J, leaving 14 bases between them. CDR3 length: 15 amino acids.

This sequence joins TRBV6-5 and TRBJ2-3; tentatively, D is TRBD2 (6 bases). Trimming pared 8 bases from V and 1 base from J, leaving 13 bases between. In germline, CDR1 is MNHEY, CDR2 SVGAGI. This CDR3 has 14 residues. DNA of the CDR3: TGTGCCAGCGGATGGTCGGGGGGCACAGATACGCAGTATTTT. Translation gives CASGWSGGTDTQYF.

The rearrangement uses TRBV5-1 and TRBJ1-2, with 9 nucleotides matching TRBD1. CDR1 SGHRS and CDR2 YFSETQ come from the germline V gene. Trimming at V came to 1 base and at J to 0 bases, leaving 1 base not matched to a gene. The CDR3 totals 15 residues. The CDR3 DNA is TGCGCCAGCAGCTTGACAGGGGGCTCTAACTATGGCTACACCTTC. The encoded protein is CASSLTGGSNYGYTF.

The sample holds one count of this clone. The V and J genes are TRBV19 and TRBJ1-2, with TRBD1 identical over 9 bases. This CDR3 has 17 residues. Germline V lookup: CDR1 LNHDA, CDR2 SQIVND (reference sequence). V shed 5 bases and J 2 bases; nucleotides not matched to a gene: 12. The CDR3 region is CASSPGTGRKGNYGYTF. The CDR3 nucleotides read TGTGCCAGTAGTCCCGGGACAGGGAGGAAGGGGAACTATGGCTACACCTTC.

The V call is TRBV9, the J call TRBJ2-7, with TRBD2 matching 9 bases. CDR1 is SGDLS, CDR2 YYNGEE, per germline. V dropped 0 bases and J dropped 7; count of bases not matched to a gene: 8. This CDR3 spans 15 amino acids. The CDR3 is CASSVGSLAGSEQYF. The DNA for the CDR3 is TGTGCCAGCAGCGTAGGCTCGCTAGCGGGGAGTGAGCAGTACTTC.

This chain uses TRBV10-1 with TRBJ1-2; D might be TRBD1 (6 bases). Germline V CDR1 and CDR2: WNHNN, SYGVQD (reference sequence). Trimming stripped 10 bases from V and 0 bases from J, with 24 bases between. This CDR3 region has 17 residues. This chain's CDR3 is CANSLGACALANYGYTF. The CDR3 nucleotides read TGCGCCAATTCCCTGGGGGCTTGTGCGTTAGCTAACTATGGCTACACCTTC.

The chain employs TRBV25-1 and TRBJ1-6; TRBD1 aligns across 7 bases. The germline CDR1 and CDR2 sequences are MGHDK and SYGVNS. This CDR3 has 17 residues. Trimming took 3 bases from V and 7 from J; bases not matched to a gene: 12. The CDR3 region has the DNA TGTGCCAGCAGTGACCGACAGGGTGAGTGTGTAAATTCACCCCTCCACTTT. Translated, it gives CASSDRQGECVNSPLHF.